The clone carrying this T cell receptor (beta chain) has ten or more counts. This sample was taken from a study of regulatory T cells in long-lasting Graves disease. Overall study: Antithyroid drug exposure in newly diagnosed Graves' patients had lasted under 3 months.

Documented time point: newly diagnosed GD, antithyroid drugs for less than 3 months. From PBMCs, RNA was extracted and then used to make the TCR library. The authors diagnosed Graves' disease using American Thyroid Association guidelines. Building of the TCR beta libraries involved iRepertoire HTBI primers and Arm-PCR of CDR3 regions. TCRdb recomputed calls from the multiplex PCR reads with MiXCR, one row per CDR3 protein. This sample has 200,000 to 250,000 distinct CDR3 sequences, with about 19% found just once. This sample was also put to use in a study of T cells in Graves' hyperthyroidism and ophthalmopathy.

The specimen comprised peripheral blood mononuclear cells (PBMCs), sampled at new diagnosis, from a patient treated with antithyroid drugs. The sequence was obtained from a woman in her twenties or thirties with Graves disease.

CDR3 nucleotide sequence: TGTGCCAGCAGCCAAGTCCTGGATGGGGGGCAGTTCTTC. Its translation is CASSQVLDGGQFF. This chain joins TRBV3-1 and TRBJ2-1; tentatively, D is TRBD1 or TRBD2 (5 bases each). CDR1 and CDR2 (germline): LGHDT, YNNKEL (reference sequence). Trimming took off 1 base at V and 12 bases at J, with 13 bases between the two ends. The CDR3 spans 13 residues.